The 6 T cell receptor beta chains in this list originate from one sample, sequenced in a study of T-cell memory formation after mild COVID-19 (dated by TCRdb to the early 2020s). Library method: 5' RACE. Sequencing instrument: Illumina NovaSeq 6000. TCRdb redid the processing of the public reads, applying fastp at Q25 and MiXCR, and retained in-frame beta chains. CDR3 protein duplicates are merged, each entry listing the most common genes and DNA. The sample yields 180,000 or so distinct CDR3 sequences; 11% were counted once. Jointly, the top ten make up roughly 3.8% of the sample. What was sequenced was PBMCs or a T cell subset sorted from them (not recorded which). These receptors came from a man younger than 35 who had mild COVID-19 (a few samples of this study predate the infection). The sample titles of this study are shuffled in the database, so cell type and time point are left out; the donor was told from shared clones.

CDR3 coding DNA: TGCGCCAGCAGCATCGGGACAGGGGGGTCCTATAATTCACCCCTCCACTTT. Its protein product is CASSIGTGGSYNSPLHF. The chain links TRBV5-1 to TRBJ1-6, with 11 bases aligning to TRBD1. Looked up from germline, CDR1 is SGHRS and CDR2 is YFSETQ. Trimming cost V 4 bases and J 1 base; bases outside gene matches: 4. CDR3 length equals 17 residues.

This clonotype has just a few counts. The chain links TRBV10-3 to TRBJ1-4, with TRBD1 matching over 8 bases. Germline-derived CDR1 and CDR2 are ENHRY and SYGVKD. J was trimmed by 5 bases and V by 4 bases; bases with no gene match: 3. This CDR3 has 14 amino acids. This CDR3 reads CAISGTGGNEKLFF. CDR3 DNA sequence: TGTGCCATCAGTGGAACAGGGGGGAATGAAAAACTGTTTTTT.

This clonotype was observed a few times. The chain is built from TRBV5-4 and TRBJ2-2; D possibly corresponds to TRBD2 (7 bases). The germline V gene encodes CDR1 SGHNT and CDR2 YYREEE (reference sequence). Between the trimmed V and J ends, which lost 4 bases and 10 bases, there was a span of 20 bases. This CDR3 has 15 amino acids. CDR3 nucleotides: TGTGCCAGCAGCCTGGGGGGGGCAGGGAAAGAGGAGCTGTTTTTT. This codes for CASSLGGAGKEELFF.

CDR3 sequence: CASSPQPGQGSSPLHF. The CDR3 DNA is TGTGCCAGCTCACCACAACCGGGACAGGGGTCTTCACCCCTCCACTTT. The chain combines TRBV18 with TRBJ1-6; 10 nucleotides line up with TRBD1. Per germline, CDR1 KGHSH and CDR2 LQKENI. Trimming took 1 base from V and 9 from J; bases not matched to a gene: 6. The CDR3 totals 16 residues.

The chain recombines TRBV7-3 with TRBJ2-5, with a tentative D call TRBD2 (6 bases). V was clipped by 5 bases and J by 5 bases, with 15 bases between them. CDR1 and CDR2 from the germline V gene are SGHTA and FQGTGA. The CDR3 has 14 amino acids. The CDR3 DNA is TGTGCCAGCAGCAGAACTGGGGCGGGGGAGACCCAGTACTTC. It yields the protein CASSRTGAGETQYF.

This chain uses TRBV3-1 with TRBJ2-1; 8 bases agree with TRBD1. V lost 5 bases, J lost 9 bases, and 12 bases stayed unmatched. Germline V lookup: CDR1 LGHDT, CDR2 YNNKEL (reference sequence). The CDR3 has 15 residues. CDR3 region: CASSGQGSGWGEQFF. The CDR3 bases are TGTGCCAGCAGCGGACAGGGTTCTGGGTGGGGTGAGCAGTTCTTC.